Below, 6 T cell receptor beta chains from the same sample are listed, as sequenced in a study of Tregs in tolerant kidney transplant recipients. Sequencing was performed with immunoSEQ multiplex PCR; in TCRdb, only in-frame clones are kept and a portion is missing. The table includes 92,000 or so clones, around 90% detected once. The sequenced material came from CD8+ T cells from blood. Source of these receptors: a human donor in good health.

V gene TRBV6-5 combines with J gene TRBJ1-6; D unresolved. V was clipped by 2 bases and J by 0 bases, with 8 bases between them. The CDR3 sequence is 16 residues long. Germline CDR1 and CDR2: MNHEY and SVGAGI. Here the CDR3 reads CASSYVQSSYNSPLHF. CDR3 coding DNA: TGTGCCAGCAGTTACGTGCAGAGCTCCTATAATTCACCCCTCCACTTT.

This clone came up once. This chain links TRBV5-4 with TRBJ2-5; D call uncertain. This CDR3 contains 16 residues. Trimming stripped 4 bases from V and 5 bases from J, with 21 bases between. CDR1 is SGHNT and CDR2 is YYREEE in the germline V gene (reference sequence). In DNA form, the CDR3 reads TGTGCCAGCAGCCCGTCGAAGGGATTAGAAAGGGAGACCCAGTACTTC. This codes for CASSPSKGLERETQYF.

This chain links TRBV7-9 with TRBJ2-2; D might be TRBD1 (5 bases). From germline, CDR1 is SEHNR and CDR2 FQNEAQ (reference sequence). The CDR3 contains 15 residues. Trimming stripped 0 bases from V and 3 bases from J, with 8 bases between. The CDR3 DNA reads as TGTGCCAGCAGCTTAGCGCAGGGCTACACCGGGGAGCTGTTTTTT. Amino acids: CASSLAQGYTGELFF.

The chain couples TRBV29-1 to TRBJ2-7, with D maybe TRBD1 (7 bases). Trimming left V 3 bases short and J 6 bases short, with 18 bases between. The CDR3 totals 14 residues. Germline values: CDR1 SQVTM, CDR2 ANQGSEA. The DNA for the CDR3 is TGCAGCGTTGACCCGATTGGAGGGGGCTTCGAGCAGTACTTC. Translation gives CSVDPIGGGFEQYF.

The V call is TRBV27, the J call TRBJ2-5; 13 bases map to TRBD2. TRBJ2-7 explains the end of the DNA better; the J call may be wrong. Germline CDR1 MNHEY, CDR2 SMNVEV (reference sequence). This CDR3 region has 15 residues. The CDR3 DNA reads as TGTGCCAGCAGTCGAGGACTAGCGGGAGCGTACGAGCAGTACTTC. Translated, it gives CASSRGLAGAYEQYF.

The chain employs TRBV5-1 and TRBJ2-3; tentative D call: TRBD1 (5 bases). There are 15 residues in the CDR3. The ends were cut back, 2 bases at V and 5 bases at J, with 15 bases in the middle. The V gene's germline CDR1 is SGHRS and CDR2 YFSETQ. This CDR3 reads CASSLRGRAVDTQYF. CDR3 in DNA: TGCGCCAGCAGCTTAAGAGGCAGGGCCGTAGATACGCAGTATTTT. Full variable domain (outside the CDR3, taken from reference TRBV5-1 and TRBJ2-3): KAGVTQTPRYLIKTRGQQVTLSCSPISGHRSVSWYQQTPGQGLQFLFEYFSETQRNKGNFPGRFSGRQFSNSRSEMNVSTLELGDSALYLCASSLRGRAVDTQYFGPGTRLTVL.